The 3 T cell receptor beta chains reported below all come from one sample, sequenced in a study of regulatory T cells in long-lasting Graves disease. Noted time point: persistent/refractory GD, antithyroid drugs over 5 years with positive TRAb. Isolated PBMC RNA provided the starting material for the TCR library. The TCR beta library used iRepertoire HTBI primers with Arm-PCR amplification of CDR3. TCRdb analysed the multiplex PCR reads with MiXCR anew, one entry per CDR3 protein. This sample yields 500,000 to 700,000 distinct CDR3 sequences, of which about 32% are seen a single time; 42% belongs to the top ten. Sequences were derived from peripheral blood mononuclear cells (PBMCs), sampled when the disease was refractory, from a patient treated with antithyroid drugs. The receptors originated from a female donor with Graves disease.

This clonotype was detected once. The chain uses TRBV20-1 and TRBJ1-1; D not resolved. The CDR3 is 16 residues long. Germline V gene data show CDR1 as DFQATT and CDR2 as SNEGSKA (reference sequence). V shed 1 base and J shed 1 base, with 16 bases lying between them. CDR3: CSARGGSRQENTEAFF. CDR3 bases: TGCAGTGCTAGAGGTGGAAGTCGGCAGGAGAACACTGAAGCTTTCTTT.

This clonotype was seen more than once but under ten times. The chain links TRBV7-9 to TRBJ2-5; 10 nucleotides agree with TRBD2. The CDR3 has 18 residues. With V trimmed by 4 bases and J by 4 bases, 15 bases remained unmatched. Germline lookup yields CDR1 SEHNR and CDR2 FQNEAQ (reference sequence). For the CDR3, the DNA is TGTGCCAGCAGCTCAATCGGTCTAGCGGGAGAGATCGGAGAGACCCAGTACTTC. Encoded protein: CASSSIGLAGEIGETQYF. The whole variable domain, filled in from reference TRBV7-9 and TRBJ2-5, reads DTGVSQNPRHKITKRGQNVTFRCDPISEHNRLYWYRQTLGQGPEFLTYFQNEAQLEKSRLLSDRFSAERPKGSFSTLEIQRTEQGDSAMYLCASSSIGLAGEIGETQYFGPGTRLLVL.

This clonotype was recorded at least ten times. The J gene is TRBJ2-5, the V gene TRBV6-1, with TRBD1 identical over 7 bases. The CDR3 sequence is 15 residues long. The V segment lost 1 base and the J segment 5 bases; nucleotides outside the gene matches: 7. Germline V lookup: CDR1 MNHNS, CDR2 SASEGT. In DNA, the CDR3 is TGTGCCAGCAGTGAAGTAACAGGGGCTGGGGAGACCCAGTACTTC. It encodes CASSEVTGAGETQYF.